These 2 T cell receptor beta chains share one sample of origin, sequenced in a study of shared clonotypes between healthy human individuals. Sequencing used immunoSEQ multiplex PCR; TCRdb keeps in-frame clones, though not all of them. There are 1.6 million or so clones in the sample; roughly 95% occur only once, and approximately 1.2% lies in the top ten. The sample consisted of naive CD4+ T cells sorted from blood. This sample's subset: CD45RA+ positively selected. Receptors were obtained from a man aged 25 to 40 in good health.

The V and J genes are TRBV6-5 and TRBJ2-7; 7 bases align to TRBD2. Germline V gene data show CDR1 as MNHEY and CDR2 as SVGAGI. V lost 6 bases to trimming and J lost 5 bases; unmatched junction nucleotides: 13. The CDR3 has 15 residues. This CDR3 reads CASSHPRGSNHEQYF. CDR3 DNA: TGTGCCAGCAGCCACCCCCGCGGGAGTAACCACGAGCAGTACTTC.

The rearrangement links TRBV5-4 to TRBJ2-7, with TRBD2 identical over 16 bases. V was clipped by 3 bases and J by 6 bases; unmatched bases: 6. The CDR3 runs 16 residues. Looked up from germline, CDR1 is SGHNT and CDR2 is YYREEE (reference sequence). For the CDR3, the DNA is TGTGCCAGCAGCTCCGGGACTAGCGGGAGGGCAAGCGAGCAGTACTTC. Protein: CASSSGTSGRASEQYF.